This T cell receptor beta chain came from a study of T cell responses to AZD1222 COVID-19 vaccine. Whole-study findings and limits: Epitopes outside B.1.351 and B.1.1.7 mutated regions reportedly drew nearly half of spike TCRs.

With regard to this clone: The antigen is unknown.

Clones were read by immunoSEQ multiplex PCR, and TCRdb kept only the in-frame ones, dropping some. The sample lists 95,000 to 120,000 clones, roughly 86% occurring once. CDR1 is SGHNT, CDR2 YENEEA, per germline. Trimming took 2 bases from V and 1 from J; bases not matched to a gene: 11. CDR3 length: 19 amino acids. The chain recombines TRBV11-3 with TRBJ2-2; 9 nucleotides line up with TRBD2. The TCR was taken from an adult in good health. The sample here was peripheral blood, taken on day 0 of AZD1222 vaccination. The chain's CDR3 is CASSLSLRLAGENTGELFF. CDR3 sequence (DNA): TGTGCCAGCAGCTTATCTTTAAGATTAGCGGGGGAGAACACCGGGGAGCTGTTTTTT.